Shown below are 18 T cell receptor beta chains from a single sample sequenced in a study of cytomegalovirus exposure and HLA in healthy donors. Primers: 60 Vbeta forward and 13 Jbeta reverse. Profiling relied on immunoSEQ multiplex PCR, and the TCRdb table lists in-frame clones only, not all of them. The table lists 150,000 or so clones, 70% to 90% of them singletons, with about a tenth in the top ten. Sequences were obtained from PBMCs. The source of these receptors is a man aged 18-30 years in good health and CMV-seropositive.

This clone showed up just a few times. The chain uses TRBV5-4 and TRBJ2-7; 7 bases are shared with TRBD1. This CDR3 region has 14 residues. With V trimmed by 4 bases and J by 6 bases, 10 bases remained unmatched. Looked up from germline, CDR1 is SGHNT and CDR2 is YYREEE (reference sequence). The CDR3 region is CASSLDGQVPEQYF. The CDR3 DNA reads as TGTGCCAGCAGCCTTGATGGACAGGTTCCCGAGCAGTACTTC. The whole variable domain, remainder taken from reference TRBV5-4 and TRBJ2-7, is ETGVTQSPTHLIKTRGQQVTLRCSSQSGHNTVSWYQQALGQGPQFIFQYYREEENGRGNFPPRFSGLQFPNYSSELNVNALELDDSALYLCASSLDGQVPEQYFGPGTRLTVT.

The chain combines TRBV6-5 with TRBJ1-3; perhaps TRBD1 as D (6 bases). Germline V gene lookup returns CDR1 MNHEY and CDR2 SVGAGI. V was cut by 7 bases and J by 0 bases, with 13 bases left in between. This CDR3 has 15 residues. CDR3 loop: CASTGGRLSGNTIYF. The CDR3 nucleotides read TGTGCCAGCACCGGGGGGCGTCTCTCTGGAAACACCATATATTTT.

V gene TRBV5-1 combines with J gene TRBJ2-5; D gene unclear. CDR1 is SGHRS, CDR2 YFSETQ, per germline. This CDR3 has 13 residues. V was pared by 2 bases and J by 4 bases, with 9 bases between. CDR3 DNA: TGCGCCAGCAGCTTAAGGCTAGGAGAGACCCAGTACTTC. Residues: CASSLRLGETQYF. Supplemented by reference TRBV5-1 and TRBJ2-5, the full variable domain reads KAGVTQTPRYLIKTRGQQVTLSCSPISGHRSVSWYQQTPGQGLQFLFEYFSETQRNKGNFPGRFSGRQFSNSRSEMNVSTLELGDSALYLCASSLRLGETQYFGPGTRLLVL.

The chain carries TRBV11-2 and TRBJ1-6; 11 positions match TRBD1. The J segment lost 0 bases and the V segment lost 6 bases, leaving 7 bases of the junction unmatched. CDR1 is SGHAT, CDR2 FQNNGV, per germline. The CDR3 loop spans 18 amino acids. The CDR3 bases are TGTGCCAGCAGTCGGACAGGGGGCTTTGGCTCCTATAATTCACCCCTCCACTTT. Its translation: CASSRTGGFGSYNSPLHF. Supplemented by reference TRBV11-2 and TRBJ1-6, the full variable domain reads EAGVAQSPRYKIIEKRQSVAFWCNPISGHATLYWYQQILGQGPKLLIQFQNNGVVDDSQLPKDRFSAERLKGVDSTLKIQPAKLEDSAVYLCASSRTGGFGSYNSPLHFGNGTRLTVT.

This sequence joins TRBV6-5 and TRBJ1-1; no clear D. This CDR3 has 12 amino acids. The germline V gene has CDR1 MNHEY and CDR2 SVGAGI. V lost 5 bases and J 1 base, leaving 5 bases between the germline ends. As DNA, the CDR3 is TGTGCCAGCAGTCTTCCGAACACTGAAGCTTTCTTT. Protein sequence: CASSLPNTEAFF.

V is TRBV5-1 and J is TRBJ2-1; 12 bases align to TRBD2. The V gene's germline CDR1 is SGHRS and CDR2 YFSETQ. V lost 4 bases and J lost 8; bases outside the gene matches: 7. The CDR3 loop spans 15 amino acids. The CDR3 loop is CASSPGLAGYYEQFF. The CDR3, as DNA: TGCGCCAGCAGCCCCGGACTAGCGGGGTATTATGAGCAGTTCTTC. Looking up the rest from reference TRBV5-1 and TRBJ2-1 gives the full variable domain: KAGVTQTPRYLIKTRGQQVTLSCSPISGHRSVSWYQQTPGQGLQFLFEYFSETQRNKGNFPGRFSGRQFSNSRSEMNVSTLELGDSALYLCASSPGLAGYYEQFFGPGTRLTVL.

The V call is TRBV5-4, the J call TRBJ1-1, with 11 bases matching TRBD1. With 4 bases clipped from V and 2 bases from J, the junction kept 4 bases outside the gene matches. Germline lookup yields CDR1 SGHNT and CDR2 YYREEE (reference sequence). The CDR3 spans 15 residues. This CDR3 reads CASSPGQGANTEAFF. As DNA, the CDR3 is TGTGCCAGCAGCCCAGGACAGGGGGCAAACACTGAAGCTTTCTTT. Variable domain in full (rest from reference TRBV5-4 and TRBJ1-1): ETGVTQSPTHLIKTRGQQVTLRCSSQSGHNTVSWYQQALGQGPQFIFQYYREEENGRGNFPPRFSGLQFPNYSSELNVNALELDDSALYLCASSPGQGANTEAFFGQGTRLTVV.

In this sample, this clone turned up once. The chain couples TRBV11-3 to TRBJ2-5, with TRBD2 matching 7 bases. The V and J ends lost 5 bases and 3 bases, in that order; junction bases with no gene match: 3. The CDR3 sequence is 13 residues long. Germline values: CDR1 SGHNT, CDR2 YENEEA. This CDR3 is CASSVRGEETQYF. For the CDR3, the DNA is TGTGCCAGCAGCGTCCGGGGGGAAGAGACCCAGTACTTC.

The chain combines TRBV6-5 with TRBJ1-1; tentatively, D is TRBD1 (5 bases). Germline loops: CDR1 MNHEY, CDR2 SVGAGI. V gave up 5 bases and J gave up 5 bases, with 15 bases separating them. The CDR3 is 14 amino acids. The CDR3 spells CASSRQSPRTEAFF. In nucleotides, the CDR3 is TGTGCCAGCAGTCGACAGTCACCGAGGACTGAAGCTTTCTTT.

This clone is a singleton in its sample. This chain connects TRBV6-1 to TRBJ2-3; D may be TRBD1 (5 bases). The CDR3 is 18 residues long. Trimming cost V 2 bases and J 0 bases, with 18 bases left between them. CDR1 MNHNS and CDR2 SASEGT come from the germline V gene. The CDR3 DNA is TGTGCCAGCAGTGAAAGTATCCTCTCGCCAGGGAGCACAGATACGCAGTATTTT. Residues: CASSESILSPGSTDTQYF.

V and J are TRBV14 and TRBJ2-2, with D perhaps matching TRBD1 (5 bases). Trimming stripped 1 base from V and 5 bases from J, with 5 bases between. There are 13 residues in the CDR3. In germline, CDR1 is SGHDN, CDR2 FVKESK. The CDR3 spells CASSQAGTGELFF. For the CDR3, the DNA is TGTGCCAGCAGCCAAGCAGGGACCGGGGAGCTGTTTTTT. The complete variable domain, with remaining parts taken from reference TRBV14 and TRBJ2-2, reads EAGVTQFPSHSVIEKGQTVTLRCDPISGHDNLYWYRRVMGKEIKFLLHFVKESKQDESGMPNNRFLAERTGGTYSTLKVQPAELEDSGVYFCASSQAGTGELFFGEGSRLTVL.

The chain is built from TRBV12-5 and TRBJ1-1; 7 bases are a match to TRBD1. The J segment lost 4 bases and the V segment lost 6 bases, leaving 5 bases of the junction unmatched. Germline V gives CDR1 LGHNT, CDR2 FRNRAP. The CDR3 covers 13 residues. The DNA of the CDR3 is TGTGCTAGTGGCTCCGGACAGGTCACTGAAGCTTTCTTT. It codes for CASGSGQVTEAFF.

This clone has only one observation. This chain joins TRBV14 and TRBJ2-5, with a tentative D call TRBD1 (6 bases). This CDR3 has 15 amino acids. V was clipped by 4 bases and J by 5 bases, with 17 bases between them. The germline gives CDR1 SGHDN, CDR2 FVKESK. CDR3 nucleotides: TGTGCCAGCAGCCGTATGACAGGAAACTTTGAGACCCAGTACTTC. It specifies CASSRMTGNFETQYF.

The rearrangement uses TRBV9 and TRBJ2-3; the match to TRBD2 covers 15 bases. The V gene end was trimmed by 0 bases and the J gene end by 0 bases; junction bases not matched to a gene: 14. CDR1 and CDR2 from the germline V gene are SGDLS and YYNGEE. The CDR3 has 22 amino acids. The CDR3 protein is CASSVATGTSGGTSKSTDTQYF. The CDR3 region has the DNA TGTGCCAGCAGCGTAGCTACAGGGACTAGCGGGGGGACATCGAAGAGCACAGATACGCAGTATTTT.

The V gene is TRBV2, the J gene TRBJ2-7; possible D gene TRBD2, 6 bases. CDR1 is SNHLY, CDR2 FYNNEI, per germline. The CDR3 spans 14 residues. V lost 8 bases, J lost 1 base, and 15 bases lay in between. In nucleotides, the CDR3 is TGTGCCAGCCGGGGGACGTTCCTATCCTACGAGCAGTACTTC. Translating it yields CASRGTFLSYEQYF.

This chain connects TRBV2 to TRBJ1-6; possible D gene TRBD1, 6 bases. Trimming removed 5 bases at V and 7 bases at J, with 24 bases between. This CDR3 region has 18 residues. CDR1 is SNHLY and CDR2 is FYNNEI in the germline V gene. In DNA, the CDR3 is TGTGCCAGCAGTTCAAACAGGGCCGGGTTCCCAAAAAATTCACCCCTCCACTTT. Amino acid sequence: CASSSNRAGFPKNSPLHF.

The chain recombines TRBV5-4 with TRBJ2-2; 11 bases agree with TRBD2. With 4 bases clipped from V and 7 bases from J, the junction kept 6 bases outside the gene matches. CDR3 length equals 15 residues. CDR1 and CDR2 (germline): SGHNT, YYREEE (reference sequence). The DNA of the CDR3 is TGTGCCAGCAGCCCCTTTAGCGGGGGGGTCGGGGAGCTGTTTTTT. It encodes CASSPFSGGVGELFF.

The V gene is TRBV5-1, the J gene TRBJ1-2; 7 nucleotides match TRBD1. The germline CDR1 and CDR2 sequences are SGHRS and YFSETQ. J gave up 3 bases and V 2 bases, and 7 bases lay outside the gene matches. The CDR3 is 15 residues long. DNA of the CDR3: TGCGCCAGCAGCTTAGCTCAGGGGGGCTACTATGGCTACACCTTC. Translation: CASSLAQGGYYGYTF.